Listed here are 27 T cell receptor beta chains from one sample, sequenced in a study of CD8 T cells in ankylosing spondylitis. Study conclusions and caveats: A motif of eight or nine highly homologous TCR beta variants was seen as apparently characteristic of ankylosing spondylitis blood.

Antigens for these TCRs are unknown. TCRdb re-called the 5' RACE reads with MiXCR, one entry per CDR3 protein. This sample yields some 450,000 distinct CDR3 sequences, of which approximately 17% are seen a single time; 1% belongs to the top ten. The sequencing input was blood, either unsorted or a sorted T cell fraction (not recorded which). The receptors were gathered from a male donor with ankylosing spondylitis.

This chain joins TRBV19 and TRBJ2-3; D may be TRBD1 (5 bases). Germline V gene lookup returns CDR1 LNHDA and CDR2 SQIVND (reference sequence). Trimming pared 3 bases from V and 0 bases from J, leaving 13 bases between. The length of the CDR3 is 16 residues. The CDR3 bases are TGTGCCAGTAGTATCTGGGGCACCTCTAGCACAGATACGCAGTATTTT. Amino acids: CASSIWGTSSTDTQYF. Using reference TRBV19 and TRBJ2-3 for the parts outside the CDR3, the full variable domain is DGGITQSPKYLFRKEGQNVTLSCEQNLNHDAMYWYRQDPGQGLRLIYYSQIVNDFQKGDIAEGYSVSREKKESFPLTVTSAQKNPTAFYLCASSIWGTSSTDTQYFGPGTRLTVL.

This clonotype was found a few times. This chain links TRBV29-1 with TRBJ2-2, with D possibly matching TRBD2 (6 bases). From germline, CDR1 is SQVTM and CDR2 ANQGSEA. CDR3 length equals 14 residues. V was shortened by 3 bases and J by 0 bases, with 8 bases between the two germline ends. The CDR3 loop is CSVDPGANTGELFF. CDR3 sequence (DNA): TGCAGCGTTGATCCGGGGGCGAACACCGGGGAGCTGTTTTTT.

The chain couples TRBV27 to TRBJ1-2, with D possibly matching TRBD1 (5 bases). Germline values: CDR1 MNHEY, CDR2 SMNVEV (reference sequence). CDR3 length: 15 amino acids. V was pared by 5 bases and J by 0 bases, with 13 bases between. The CDR3 coding sequence is TGTGCCAGCAGTCTCCTAAAAGGGGCTAACTATGGCTACACCTTC. It is translated as CASSLLKGANYGYTF.

This clonotype was recorded a few times. The rearrangement joins TRBV20-1 to TRBJ2-7; D possibly corresponds to TRBD1 (5 bases). Per germline, CDR1 DFQATT and CDR2 SNEGSKA (reference sequence). Trimming removed 6 bases from V and 0 bases from J, with 6 bases in between. There are 11 residues in the CDR3. The CDR3 bases are TGCAGTGCCCAGGGCTCCTACGAGCAGTACTTC. Protein product: CSAQGSYEQYF.

In this sample, this clonotype turned up a few times. This chain links TRBV27 with TRBJ2-2; 11 bases are a match to TRBD2. The germline V gene has CDR1 MNHEY and CDR2 SMNVEV (reference sequence). The CDR3 loop spans 15 amino acids. Trimming removed 6 bases from V and 6 bases from J; junction bases left unmatched: 6. CDR3 loop: CASRGSGRAAGELFF. In DNA, the CDR3 is TGTGCCAGCAGGGGTAGCGGGAGGGCGGCCGGGGAGCTGTTTTTT.

The chain recombines TRBV11-3 with TRBJ2-1; possible D gene TRBD1, 6 bases. CDR3 length: 14 residues. Deletions cut 8 bases from V and 2 bases from J, with 13 bases between. Germline loops: CDR1 SGHNT, CDR2 YENEEA. This chain's CDR3 is CASGQPPPYNEQFF. CDR3 DNA sequence: TGTGCCAGCGGACAGCCCCCGCCCTACAATGAGCAGTTCTTC.

J is TRBJ2-7 and V is TRBV7-2; TRBD1 might be the D (6 bases). With 8 bases removed from V and 1 base from J, the gap between germline ends came to 18 bases. This CDR3 has 15 residues. Germline CDR1 is SGHTA and CDR2 is FQGNSA. DNA of the CDR3: TGTGCCAGCTCCAAGAGGAGTCAGGGGTCCTACGAGCAGTACTTC. Residues: CASSKRSQGSYEQYF.

This chain links TRBV29-1 with TRBJ2-1; the match to TRBD1 covers 8 bases. V lost 7 bases to trimming and J lost 3 bases; unmatched junction nucleotides: 8. The V gene's germline CDR1 is SQVTM and CDR2 ANQGSEA. CDR3 length: 14 residues. The CDR3, as DNA: TGCAGCGCTGGGCGACAGGGGATCTACAATGAGCAGTTCTTC. Translation: CSAGRQGIYNEQFF.

The chain joins TRBV12-3 or TRBV12-4 to TRBJ1-3, with D perhaps matching TRBD1 (5 bases). This CDR3 is built from 15 residues. The germline V and J ends were trimmed by 3 bases and 7 bases, with 16 bases remaining between them. This CDR3 is CASSFRGDVRNTIYF. The CDR3 DNA reads as TGTGCCAGCAGTTTTCGGGGGGATGTCAGGAACACCATATATTTT.

This chain connects TRBV5-5 to TRBJ1-3; the D gene is possibly TRBD1 (6 bases). Trimming cost V 5 bases and J 0 bases, with 18 bases left between them. The CDR3 has 17 amino acids. The germline gives CDR1 SGHKS, CDR2 YYEKEE (reference sequence). The CDR3 reads CASRPTGDSHSGNTIYF. As DNA, the CDR3 is TGTGCCAGCAGACCGACAGGTGATTCCCACTCTGGAAACACCATATATTTT.

The chain recombines TRBV5-1 with TRBJ2-1; 13 positions agree with TRBD2. The trim removed 4 bases at V and 3 bases at J, leaving 4 bases unmatched. The length of the CDR3 is 16 residues. Germline V lookup: CDR1 SGHRS, CDR2 YFSETQ. The CDR3 is CASSSGTSGIYNEQFF. The CDR3 DNA follows: TGCGCCAGCAGCAGCGGGACTAGCGGGATCTACAATGAGCAGTTCTTC.

The chain joins TRBV2 to TRBJ1-5; weak D call: TRBD1 (6 bases). The V gene's germline CDR1 is SNHLY and CDR2 FYNNEI. The V gene lost 7 bases and the J gene lost 2 bases, with 15 bases spanning the gap. The CDR3 extends over 15 amino acids. CDR3 bases: TGTGCCAGCACCGGTGGCAAGGGGGGCAATCAGCCCCAGCATTTT. This translates into CASTGGKGGNQPQHF.

This clonotype was seen at least ten times. V usage is TRBV6-5 and J usage is TRBJ1-2; no definite D call. CDR3 size: 13 residues. The V end lost 0 bases, the J end lost 7 bases, and 9 bases lay between the germline ends. From germline, CDR1 is MNHEY and CDR2 SVGAGI. CDR3 nucleotides: TGTGCCAGCAGTTACTCCGGCCCTGGTGGCTACACCTTC. It is translated as CASSYSGPGGYTF.

A few counts support this clonotype. The chain recombines TRBV4-3 with TRBJ1-5; D not certain. V was trimmed by 0 bases and J by 5 bases, leaving 11 bases between them. Germline assignment: CDR1 LGHNA and CDR2 YSLEER. The CDR3 runs to 15 residues. This chain's CDR3 is CASSQDGLGYQPQHF. The CDR3 DNA reads as TGCGCCAGCAGCCAAGATGGGTTGGGGTATCAGCCCCAGCATTTT.

This clonotype has ten or more counts. The rearrangement uses TRBV4-2 and TRBJ2-1; no clear D. Germline V gives CDR1 LGHNA, CDR2 YNFKEQ. V was cut by 3 bases and J by 5 bases, with 2 bases left in between. There are 11 residues in the CDR3. In DNA form, the CDR3 reads TGTGCCAGCAGCCAGAACAATGAGCAGTTCTTC. Amino acids: CASSQNNEQFF.

The chain recombines TRBV4-2 with TRBJ2-1; 7 bases match TRBD2. Per the germline V gene, CDR1 is LGHNA and CDR2 is YNFKEQ. The CDR3 length is 16 residues. Trimming cost V 0 bases and J 7 bases; bases outside gene matches: 9. CDR3 sequence: CASSQEWAGVENEQFF. The CDR3 bases are TGTGCCAGCAGCCAAGAGTGGGCGGGAGTGGAGAATGAGCAGTTCTTC.

J is TRBJ2-7 and V is TRBV15; 7 nucleotides agree with TRBD2. V lost 0 bases and J lost 2; bases outside the gene matches: 7. Germline V gene sequence: CDR1 LNHNV, CDR2 YYDKDF (reference sequence). CDR3 length: 16 residues. The CDR3 nucleotides read TGTGCCACCAGCAGAGATCGCGGGCGGGAGACCTACGAGCAGTACTTC. Amino acid sequence: CATSRDRGRETYEQYF. Using reference TRBV15 and TRBJ2-7 for the parts outside the CDR3, the full variable domain is DAMVIQNPRYQVTQFGKPVTLSCSQTLNHNVMYWYQQKSSQAPKLLFHYYDKDFNNEADTPDNFQSRRPNTSFCFLDIRSPGLGDTAMYLCATSRDRGRETYEQYFGPGTRLTVT.

The sample holds many counts of this clonotype. The V call is TRBV20-1, the J call TRBJ2-1; no definite D call. V was clipped by 5 bases and J by 8 bases, with 10 bases between them. Germline CDR1 and CDR2: DFQATT and SNEGSKA (reference sequence). This CDR3 region has 11 residues. The CDR3 DNA follows: TGCAGTGCTCAAAAGGTGGATGAGCAGTTCTTC. Amino acid sequence: CSAQKVDEQFF.

This clonotype was counted at least ten times. CDR3 coding DNA: TGTGCCATCAGTCGGGACCGAGGAGATGAGCAGTTCTTC. Protein: CAISRDRGDEQFF. The rearrangement joins TRBV10-3 to TRBJ2-1; either TRBD1 or TRBD2 may supply D (5 bases each). Trimming stripped 5 bases from V and 8 bases from J, with 13 bases between. The CDR3 sequence is 13 residues long. CDR1 and CDR2 (germline): ENHRY, SYGVKD.

The rearrangement links TRBV30 to TRBJ2-2; D tentatively fits TRBD1 or TRBD2 (6 bases each). CDR1 is GTSNPN, CDR2 SVGIG, per germline (reference sequence). This CDR3 comprises 14 residues. V was trimmed by 1 base and J by 6 bases, leaving 12 bases between them. Here the CDR3 DNA reads TGTGCCTGGAGTGCGGGGGCTCCGGCCGGGGAGCTGTTTTTT. Its translation is CAWSAGAPAGELFF.

The rearrangement links TRBV20-1 to TRBJ1-1, with D perhaps matching TRBD1 (6 bases). CDR1 is DFQATT, CDR2 SNEGSKA, per germline (reference sequence). CDR3 size: 13 residues. Trimming left V 6 bases short and J 5 bases short, with 16 bases between. The CDR3 loop is CSAGGQGGTEAFF. The CDR3 coding sequence is TGCAGTGCCGGGGGGCAGGGAGGAACTGAAGCTTTCTTT.

The V call is TRBV5-1, the J call TRBJ2-2; no clear D. CDR3 length: 13 residues. Germline V gene sequence: CDR1 SGHRS, CDR2 YFSETQ. The V and J ends lost 1 base and 7 bases respectively, with 8 bases between them. The CDR3 DNA reads as TGCGCCAGCAGCTTGCGCAGCATCGGGGAGCTGTTTTTT. Translated, it gives CASSLRSIGELFF.

This clonotype was observed a handful of times. The chain couples TRBV6-2 or TRBV6-3 to TRBJ2-1, with D unresolved. Germline CDR1 reads MNHEY; CDR2 reads SVGEGT. The CDR3 totals 15 residues. V lost 4 bases to trimming and J lost 9 bases, with 19 bases between them. CDR3 coding DNA: TGTGCCAGCAGTTCGTGGCAGATAACTACAACTGAGCAGTTCTTC. Translating gives CASSSWQITTTEQFF.

The chain employs TRBV28 and TRBJ2-2; D unresolved. Between the trimmed V and J ends, which lost 4 bases and 9 bases, there was a span of 21 bases. CDR3 length equals 16 residues. Germline assignment: CDR1 MDHEN and CDR2 SYDVKM. Here the CDR3 DNA reads TGTGCCAGCAGTTCTCCCGTAAGCCCCAAAAGGCGGGAGCTGTTTTTT. Its protein is CASSSPVSPKRRELFF.

This clonotype occurred a few times. The rearrangement joins TRBV7-3 to TRBJ1-6, with D possibly matching TRBD1 (5 bases). Germline CDR1 and CDR2: SGHTA and FQGTGA. V was clipped by 1 base and J by 10 bases, with 8 bases between them. This CDR3 is built from 13 residues. The CDR3 nucleotides read TGTGCCAGCAGCTTAAGAAGGGACTCACCCCTCCACTTT. Its translation: CASSLRRDSPLHF.

The chain joins TRBV20-1 to TRBJ1-1; D is ambiguous. The CDR3 covers 14 residues. Germline CDR1 reads DFQATT; CDR2 reads SNEGSKA (reference sequence). Trimming stripped 6 bases from V and 3 bases from J, with 17 bases between. The CDR3 nucleotides are TGCAGTGCCTCCGGGAGACGTCGGGACACTGAAGCTTTCTTT. Translated, it gives CSASGRRRDTEAFF.

This clonotype was recorded at least ten times. The gene calls are TRBV12-3 or TRBV12-4 and TRBJ2-3; D remains unclear. Trimming left V 2 bases short and J 6 bases short, with 18 bases between. CDR3 length equals 16 residues. CDR3: CASSLSPPHFGDTQYF. CDR3 DNA: TGTGCCAGCAGTTTAAGTCCACCCCACTTTGGGGATACGCAGTATTTT.